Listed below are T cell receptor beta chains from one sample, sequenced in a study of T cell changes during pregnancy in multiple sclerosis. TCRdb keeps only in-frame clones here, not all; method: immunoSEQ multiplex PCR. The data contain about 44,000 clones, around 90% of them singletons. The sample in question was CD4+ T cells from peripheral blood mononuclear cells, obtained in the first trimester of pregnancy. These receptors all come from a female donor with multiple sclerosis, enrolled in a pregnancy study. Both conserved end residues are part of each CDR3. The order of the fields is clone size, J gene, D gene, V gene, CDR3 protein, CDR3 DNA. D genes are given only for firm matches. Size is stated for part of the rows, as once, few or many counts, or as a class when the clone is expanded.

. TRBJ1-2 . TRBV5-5 CASSSPGVNYGYTF TGTGCCAGCAGCTCCCCAGGGGTTAACTATGGCTACACCTTC
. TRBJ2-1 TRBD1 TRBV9 CASSVVSSGTGSYNEQFF TGTGCCAGCAGCGTAGTGTCTTCCGGGACAGGAAGTTACAATGAGCAGTTCTTC
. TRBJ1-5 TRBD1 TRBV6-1 CASIAGTGINQPQHF TGTGCCAGCATAGCCGGGACAGGGATCAATCAGCCCCAGCATTTT
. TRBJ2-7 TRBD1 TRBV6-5 CASSYSWQGASEQYF TGTGCCAGCAGTTACTCGTGGCAGGGGGCGAGTGAGCAGTACTTC
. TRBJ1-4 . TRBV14 CASSQTTPRRPNEKLFF TGTGCCAGCAGCCAAACAACTCCACGGAGGCCTAATGAAAAACTGTTTTTT
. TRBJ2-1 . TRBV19 CASSIDPTSREQFF TGTGCCAGTAGTATAGATCCGACTAGTCGCGAGCAGTTCTTC
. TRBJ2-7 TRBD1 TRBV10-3 CAISEFLTGGSYEQYF TGTGCCATCAGTGAGTTTCTTACAGGGGGCTCCTACGAGCAGTACTTC
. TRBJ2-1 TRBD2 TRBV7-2 CASSLEALAGAPGEQFF TGTGCCAGCAGCTTAGAGGCACTAGCGGGAGCGCCGGGTGAGCAGTTCTTC
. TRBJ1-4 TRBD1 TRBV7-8 CASSLARTGTNEKLFF TGTGCCAGCAGCTTAGCTAGGACAGGTACTAATGAAAAACTGTTTTTT
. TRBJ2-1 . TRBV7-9 CASSLPRDEQFF TGTGCCAGCAGCCTCCCCAGGGATGAGCAGTTCTTC
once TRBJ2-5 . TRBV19 CASSMLRVPETQYF TGTGCCAGTAGTATGCTAAGAGTGCCAGAGACCCAGTACTTC
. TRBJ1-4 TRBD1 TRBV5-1 CASSRTGGGLEKLFF TGCGCCAGCAGCCGGACAGGGGGAGGATTAGAAAAACTGTTTTTT
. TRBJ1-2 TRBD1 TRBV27 CASSQTGGASTIYGYTF TGTGCCAGCAGCCAGACAGGGGGCGCTTCAACAATCTATGGCTACACCTTC
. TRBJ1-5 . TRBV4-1 CASSQVWQGLKNYQPQHF TGCGCCAGCAGCCAAGTATGGCAGGGGTTGAAAAATTATCAGCCCCAGCATTTT
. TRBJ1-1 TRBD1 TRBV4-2 CASGRQGVPEAFF TGTGCCAGCGGGCGACAGGGAGTACCTGAAGCTTTCTTT
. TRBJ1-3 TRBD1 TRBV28 CASSSSRTGFGNTIYF TGTGCCAGCAGTTCTAGTCGGACAGGATTCGGAAACACCATATATTTT
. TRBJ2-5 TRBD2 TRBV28 CASSSPGGAQETQYF TGTGCCAGCAGTTCCCCCGGGGGGGCCCAAGAGACCCAGTACTTC
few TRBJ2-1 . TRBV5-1 CASSLSLNEQFF TGCGCCAGCAGCTTGTCTCTCAATGAGCAGTTCTTC
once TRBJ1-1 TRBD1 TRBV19 CASSLQGIKQGNTEAFF TGTGCCAGTAGTTTACAGGGGATCAAACAAGGGAACACTGAAGCTTTCTTT